What follows is one T cell receptor (beta chain) and its context. This clonotype was recorded at least ten times. The antigen it recognizes is unknown. At one boundary the junction diverges from the germline segment, which might be a read error. These data are taken from a study of CD8 T cells in ankylosing spondylitis (dated by TCRdb to the late 2010s). As for the study more broadly: The study profiled T cell receptor beta repertoires in healthy donors and ankylosing spondylitis patients to find disease-linked TCR variants. The full study cohort was made up of about 24 ankylosing spondylitis patients and about a hundred healthy donors. Peripheral blood was sampled, and synovial fluid was additionally collected from ankylosing spondylitis patients. Paper-wide results and their limitations: A TCR beta motif of about eight highly homologous amino acid variants appeared characteristic of blood from ankylosing spondylitis patients. The disease-linked clones were reported to be significantly enriched in matched synovial fluid samples from ankylosing spondylitis patients. The disease-linked clones showed a CD8+ phenotype and occurred at relatively low frequencies in peripheral blood. Some motif variants were previously reported in synovial fluid and blood of reactive arthritis patients, suggesting common disease-initiation mechanisms.

The sequencing machine was an Illumina HiSeq 2500. TCR beta libraries were prepared by quantitative 5'-RACE with molecular barcodes. Regarding the original processing steps: A new computational method based on a probabilistic model of VDJ rearrangement was used to identify disease-linked TCR variants. The public reads were quality trimmed at Q25 with fastp and then assembled into clones with MiXCR by TCRdb, keeping productive beta chains. Rows are combined by CDR3 protein, so each entry shows the most common genes and DNA. TCRdb, not the authors, supplied the V and J calls. The sample table records about 39,000 distinct CDR3 sequences; about 9.3% of these occur just once. Jointly, the top ten make up around 15% of the sample. As encoded in the germline V gene (reference sequence), CDR1 is MNHEY while CDR2 is SMNVEV. The CDR3 starts with the cysteine, ends with the phenylalanine, and has 14 residues. Only the CDR3 portion is preserved as DNA: 42 bases, with reading frame beginning at the first base.

This sequence originates from a male donor with ankylosing spondylitis or in good health (not recorded which). Recombination joined TRBV27 with TRBJ2-7; TRBD1 lines up with 10 middle nucleotides. Specimen: blood, either unsorted or a sorted T cell fraction (not recorded which). For the CDR3, the sequence is CASRLLDRGGEQYF. Read as DNA, the sequence is TGTGCCAGCAGGTTATTGGACAGGGGGGGCGAGCAGTACTTC.